A selection of T cell receptor beta chains follows, all from one sample in a study of shared clonotypes between healthy human individuals. Some clones are missing from TCRdb's copy, which holds only in-frame ones; the method was immunoSEQ multiplex PCR. The repertoire consists of some 2,500,000 clones, with 92% occurring once and the leading ten covering 0.3% to 0.4%. The sequencing input was naive CD4+ T cells from PBMCs. These TCRs come from a man aged 18 to 35 in good health. Some clones in this sample may be carry-over from other donors' samples. Both conserved end residues are trimmed from each CDR3.

J gene	V gene	CDR3 protein
TRBJ2-7	TRBV10-3	AISEFEGQNSYEQY
TRBJ1-5	TRBV18	ASSPRGDRGNQPQH
TRBJ1-1	TRBV18	ASSPPSGRTEAF
TRBJ2-1	TRBV11-2	ASSLELAGVKYNEQF
TRBJ1-4	TRBV4-1	ASSRATGSGEEKLF
TRBJ2-3	TRBV28	ASTPGTDTQY
TRBJ2-1	TRBV5-6	ASSLTGLAGYNEQF
TRBJ2-7	TRBV28	ASTTPAGYTYEQY
TRBJ1-2	TRBV7-2	ASSLNGGAIYYGYT
TRBJ2-1	TRBV5-1	ASSRTSGRDEQF
TRBJ1-1	TRBV7-3	ASSPGTGVGQAF
TRBJ1-6	TRBV2	ASSLLEGSPLH
TRBJ2-6	TRBV11-2	ASSLIAGAGANVLT
TRBJ2-3	TRBV28	ASSSPSTDTQY
TRBJ2-1	TRBV2	ASKTGPSSYNEQF
TRBJ1-2	TRBV6-5	ASTNDNYGYT
TRBJ2-3	TRBV7-9	ASSPGTFGRTGNPDTQY
TRBJ2-1	TRBV18	ASAGLAANEQF
TRBJ1-2	TRBV19	ASSRISDRAYGYT
TRBJ2-5	TRBV18	ASSPQGLVQETQY
TRBJ1-2	TRBV19	ASSIWGRGYGYT
TRBJ2-1	TRBV29-1	SVLRLAGGSNEQF
TRBJ2-7	TRBV4-2	ASSQEIGYSYEQY
TRBJ2-1	TRBV28	ASNPDSKYNEQF
TRBJ2-6	TRBV7-3	ASRAPLGQGNSGANVLT
TRBJ1-3	TRBV27	ASSPIGRRGGNTIY
TRBJ2-2	TRBV11-1	ASSSWTELNTGELF
TRBJ2-7	TRBV20-1	STRGREQY
TRBJ1-1	TRBV6-1	ASRDGQGRTEAF
TRBJ2-7	TRBV5-1	ASSSGTALALGHEQY
TRBJ2-7	TRBV4-1	ASSQGQVPRSYEQY
TRBJ2-1	TRBV5-6	ASSLRGEQF
TRBJ2-5	TRBV28	ASSSPLGETQY
TRBJ2-1	TRBV7-9	ASKGDEQF
TRBJ2-5	TRBV18	ASSPLGQTQY
TRBJ2-7	TRBV5-1	ASSYRDRGLEQY
TRBJ2-7	TRBV5-1	ASSLEVAGSYEQY
TRBJ2-3	TRBV27	ATRGQFSTDTQY
TRBJ1-2	TRBV6-5	ASSYSASYGYT
TRBJ1-3	TRBV9	ASSPAQRISSGNTIY
TRBJ2-2	TRBV4-1	ASSQAGVVTGELF
TRBJ2-1	TRBV10-3	AISVWQYNEQF
TRBJ2-5	TRBV27	ASRNNPSEREWAQETQY
TRBJ2-4	TRBV7-6	ASSEDPRRTRVAKNIQY
TRBJ1-2	TRBV2	ASSTLGAGLNYGYT
TRBJ1-2	TRBV7-8	ASSISWTGYRYT
TRBJ2-5	TRBV2	ASSLGTSGRRETQY
TRBJ2-2	TRBV5-1	ASSLATPITGELF
TRBJ1-5	TRBV29-1	SVVPYQPQH
TRBJ2-3	TRBV27	ASSPMGVGALSGSPDTQY
TRBJ2-6	TRBV4-2	ASSQEREEATGANVLT
TRBJ2-3	TRBV7-2	ASSATGTGLTDTQY
TRBJ2-7	TRBV7-2	ASSFGLAGFYEQY
TRBJ1-4	TRBV27	ASSRDYEKLF